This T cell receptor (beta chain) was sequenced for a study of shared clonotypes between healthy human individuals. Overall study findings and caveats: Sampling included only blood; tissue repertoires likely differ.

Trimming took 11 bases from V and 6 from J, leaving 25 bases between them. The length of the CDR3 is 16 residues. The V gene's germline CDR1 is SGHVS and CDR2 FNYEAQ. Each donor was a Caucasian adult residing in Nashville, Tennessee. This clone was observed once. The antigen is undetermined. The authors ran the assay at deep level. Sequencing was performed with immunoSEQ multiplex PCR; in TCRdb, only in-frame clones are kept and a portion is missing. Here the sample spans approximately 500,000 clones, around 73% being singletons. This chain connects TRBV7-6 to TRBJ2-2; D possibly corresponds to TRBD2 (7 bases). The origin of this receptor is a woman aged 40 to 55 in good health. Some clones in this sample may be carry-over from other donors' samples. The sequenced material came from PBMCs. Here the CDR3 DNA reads TGTGCCGGGACTAAGGGGGGCGGGAGCTTAGCCGGGGAGCTGTTTTTT. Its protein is CAGTKGGGSLAGELFF.